One sample yielded the 32 T cell receptor beta chains listed below, sequenced in a study of T cells in Graves' hyperthyroidism and ophthalmopathy. The CDR3 regions of TCR beta were amplified from RNA transcripts. TCR CDR3 underwent first-round RT-PCR with the HTBI primer set. TCRdb passed the multiplex PCR reads through MiXCR, listing each CDR3 protein once. The sample carries approximately 520,000 distinct CDR3 sequences, approximately 25% recorded once. Source material: blood. Source of these receptors: a woman aged 30 to 39 with Graves' ophthalmopathy.

V usage is TRBV28 and J usage is TRBJ1-6, with D maybe TRBD1 (5 bases). CDR1 and CDR2 (germline): MDHEN, SYDVKM. CDR3 size: 14 residues. Trimming shortened V by 1 base and J by 7 bases, and 8 bases separated the two germline ends. The CDR3 loop reads CASSLSGPNSPLHF. CDR3 bases: TGTGCCAGCAGTTTATCGGGGCCCAATTCACCCCTCCACTTT. Full variable domain (missing parts from reference TRBV28 and TRBJ1-6): DVKVTQSSRYLVKRTGEKVFLECVQDMDHENMFWYRQDPGLGLRLIYFSYDVKMKEKGDIPEGYSVSREKKERFSLILESASTNQTSMYLCASSLSGPNSPLHFGNGTRLTVT.

This clonotype has at least ten counts. V and J are TRBV19 and TRBJ1-5; D not certain. Per the germline V gene, CDR1 is LNHDA and CDR2 is SQIVND (reference sequence). The CDR3 loop spans 13 amino acids. Between the trimmed V and J ends, which lost 7 bases and 0 bases, there was a span of 7 bases. The DNA for the CDR3 is TGTGCCAGTAATGTGGATAGCAATCAGCCCCAGCATTTT. As protein: CASNVDSNQPQHF.

This clonotype came up many times. The V gene is TRBV24-1, the J gene TRBJ1-3; unclear D gene. V lost 4 bases to trimming and J lost 0 bases, with 6 bases between them. The CDR3 contains 14 residues. Looked up from germline, CDR1 is KGHDR and CDR2 is SFDVKD. The CDR3 loop is CATSDTLSGNTIYF. As DNA, the CDR3 is TGTGCCACCAGTGACACGCTCTCTGGAAACACCATATATTTT.

The table lists this clonotype with many counts. The V gene is TRBV28, the J gene TRBJ1-1, with D maybe TRBD1 (5 bases). This CDR3 comprises 14 residues. Trimming stripped 8 bases from V and 2 bases from J, with 15 bases between. Germline CDR1 MDHEN, CDR2 SYDVKM. The CDR3 protein is CASFYGTVNTEAFF. The CDR3 DNA is TGTGCCAGCTTTTACGGGACGGTAAACACTGAAGCTTTCTTT.

This clonotype appeared many times. V gene TRBV20-1 combines with J gene TRBJ2-2; weak D call: TRBD2 (5 bases). CDR3 length: 14 residues. CDR1 is DFQATT, CDR2 SNEGSKA, per germline (reference sequence). The V gene lost 0 bases and the J gene lost 3 bases, with 8 bases spanning the gap. The CDR3 region is CSARDPGDTGELFF. The CDR3, as DNA: TGCAGTGCTAGAGATCCCGGGGACACCGGGGAGCTGTTTTTT.

This clonotype appeared a few times. The rearrangement links TRBV20-1 to TRBJ2-5; 11 bases are shared with TRBD1. This CDR3 region has 16 residues. V trimming: 0 bases; J trimming: 1 base; junction bases outside the gene matches: 4. Germline-derived CDR1 and CDR2 are DFQATT and SNEGSKA (reference sequence). The CDR3 bases are TGCAGTGCTAGAGATCTTGGACAGGGGGCCCAAGAGACCCAGTACTTC. Residues: CSARDLGQGAQETQYF.

This chain joins TRBV12-3 or TRBV12-4 and TRBJ1-1; 8 bases are shared with TRBD1. There are 14 residues in the CDR3. Trimming cost V 6 bases and J 11 bases; bases outside gene matches: 14. The CDR3 here is CASRKTGVVGMAFF. In DNA form, the CDR3 reads TGTGCCAGCAGGAAGACAGGGGTGGTTGGAATGGCTTTCTTT.

This chain links TRBV6-1 with TRBJ1-5, with 9 nucleotides matching TRBD1. Unmatched junction bases numbered 4, after V lost 4 bases and J lost 6 bases. Germline loops: CDR1 MNHNS, CDR2 SASEGT. The CDR3 length is 14 residues. CDR3 region: CASSGDRVGQPQHF. CDR3 nucleotides: TGTGCCAGCAGTGGGGACAGGGTTGGTCAGCCCCAGCATTTT.

This clonotype has at least ten counts. The chain recombines TRBV2 with TRBJ2-5; weak D call: TRBD1 (6 bases). The CDR3 consists of 12 residues. The V end lost 7 bases, the J end lost 6 bases, and 12 bases lay between the germline ends. Per germline, CDR1 SNHLY and CDR2 FYNNEI. The CDR3 loop reads CASTAGEKTQYF. The CDR3, as DNA: TGTGCCAGCACGGCAGGGGAAAAGACCCAGTACTTC.

The rearrangement joins TRBV20-1 to TRBJ2-2; D perhaps matches TRBD2 (6 bases). From germline, CDR1 is DFQATT and CDR2 SNEGSKA (reference sequence). The CDR3 contains 14 residues. Trimming took 5 bases from V and 6 from J, leaving 16 bases between them. CDR3 amino acids: CSALGGEGAGELFF. As DNA, the CDR3 is TGCAGTGCTCTGGGGGGAGAAGGGGCCGGGGAGCTGTTTTTT.

This clonotype was seen a handful of times. The V gene is TRBV20-1, the J gene TRBJ1-5; maybe TRBD1 (6 bases). The CDR3 is made up of 16 amino acids. The V gene lost 3 bases and the J gene lost 2 bases, with 17 bases spanning the gap. CDR1 and CDR2 (germline): DFQATT, SNEGSKA (reference sequence). In DNA form, the CDR3 reads TGCAGTGCTAGCGGTAGGGGAGGGGGTGGCAATCAGCCCCAGCATTTT. This translates into CSASGRGGGGNQPQHF.

This clonotype was counted ten times or more. The chain has TRBV15 and TRBJ2-7; a weak D match, TRBD2 (5 bases). CDR1 is LNHNV, CDR2 YYDKDF, per germline (reference sequence). The CDR3 spans 15 residues. V was trimmed by 0 bases and J by 2 bases, leaving 11 bases between them. The CDR3 DNA is TGTGCCACCAGCAGAGATACCGGGGAGACCTACGAGCAGTACTTC. Translated: CATSRDTGETYEQYF.

This clonotype was counted many times. This chain connects TRBV2 to TRBJ2-2; 9 bases agree with TRBD1. Germline V lookup: CDR1 SNHLY, CDR2 FYNNEI. This CDR3 region has 15 residues. V gave up 7 bases and J gave up 3 bases; unmatched junction bases: 6. CDR3: CASTSQGADTGELFF. The CDR3 nucleotides are TGTGCCAGCACCTCACAGGGGGCGGACACCGGGGAGCTGTTTTTT.

This clonotype was seen repeatedly, ten times or more. The chain combines TRBV6-2 or TRBV6-3 with TRBJ1-1; 8 bases map to TRBD1. Looked up from germline, CDR1 is MNHEY and CDR2 is SVGEGT. With 2 bases clipped from V and 3 bases from J, the junction kept 2 bases outside the gene matches. CDR3 size: 14 residues. As DNA, the CDR3 is TGTGCCAGCAGTTACAACAGGGGGTACACTGAAGCTTTCTTT. As protein: CASSYNRGYTEAFF.

As concerns this clonotype: A much more abundant neighbour one base away suggests this may be a read error. The chain uses TRBV7-2 and TRBJ2-5, with 10 positions matching TRBD1. The CDR3 is made up of 14 amino acids. CDR1 SGHTA and CDR2 FQGNSA come from the germline V gene. J was trimmed by 4 bases and V by 5 bases; bases with no gene match: 4. Written as DNA, the CDR3 is TGTGCCAGCAGCCCCGGGACAGGGGCAGAGACCCAGTACTTC. Translation gives CASSPGTGAETQYF.

This clonotype was counted many times. This chain uses TRBV20-1 with TRBJ1-1; a possible D gene is TRBD1 (6 bases). The CDR3 has 14 amino acids. Between the trimmed V and J ends, which lost 6 bases and 2 bases, there was a span of 16 bases. CDR1 and CDR2 (germline): DFQATT, SNEGSKA (reference sequence). The CDR3 spells CSAEGGGINTEAFF. CDR3 in DNA: TGCAGTGCGGAGGGGGGAGGTATTAACACTGAAGCTTTCTTT.

This clonotype was detected many times. The rearrangement links TRBV11-2 to TRBJ1-5, with D possibly TRBD1 on 5 matching bases. The germline V and J ends were trimmed by 4 bases and 3 bases, with 16 bases remaining between them. In germline, CDR1 is SGHAT, CDR2 FQNNGV. This CDR3 spans 16 amino acids. CDR3 DNA: TGTGCCAGCAGCTCACCAACCGACAGACCCAATCAGCCCCAGCATTTT. Its translation is CASSSPTDRPNQPQHF.

This chain links TRBV6-1 with TRBJ2-2; D is unresolved. Germline V gene data show CDR1 as MNHNS and CDR2 as SASEGT. Trimming stripped 5 bases from V and 2 bases from J, with 6 bases between. There are 13 residues in the CDR3. The CDR3 DNA reads as TGTGCCAGCAGTCCCCATAACACCGGGGAGCTGTTTTTT. Encoded protein: CASSPHNTGELFF.

This clonotype is termed medium-sized. In nucleotides, the CDR3 is TGTGCCAGCAGTTTTGGAGCGGGGGAAGAGACCCAGTACTTC. Its translation is CASSFGAGEETQYF. The chain joins TRBV12-3 or TRBV12-4 to TRBJ2-5; 8 positions match TRBD2. The CDR3 length is 14 residues. Unmatched junction bases numbered 3, after V lost 3 bases and J lost 3 bases.

This clonotype was recorded only once. This chain uses TRBV6-1 with TRBJ1-2; 7 nucleotides match TRBD1. Trimming removed 4 bases from V and 6 bases from J; junction bases left unmatched: 5. The CDR3 sequence is 13 residues long. The germline V gene has CDR1 MNHNS and CDR2 SASEGT. Here the CDR3 DNA reads TGTGCCAGCAGTGGTCCCGGGACAGATGGCTACACCTTC. This encodes CASSGPGTDGYTF.

The rearrangement links TRBV4-1 to TRBJ2-5, with D perhaps being TRBD1 or TRBD2 (5 bases each). The CDR3 loop spans 15 amino acids. Trimming shortened V by 4 bases and J by 5 bases, and 17 bases separated the two germline ends. Germline CDR1 reads MGHRA; CDR2 reads YSYEKL. Here the CDR3 reads CASSLRTRDGETQYF. The CDR3 DNA follows: TGCGCCAGCAGCCTACGTACGAGGGACGGGGAGACCCAGTACTTC.

This clonotype was found many times. V and J are TRBV20-1 and TRBJ1-1; the D is unclear. This CDR3 is built from 13 residues. V dropped 3 bases and J dropped 4 bases, with 12 bases sitting between them. Germline values: CDR1 DFQATT, CDR2 SNEGSKA (reference sequence). The CDR3 here is CSARGFVGTEAFF. The CDR3 bases are TGCAGTGCTAGGGGGTTCGTGGGCACTGAAGCTTTCTTT.

By frequency in the sample, this clonotype is medium-sized. CDR3 amino acids: CASSPSTGGHSGANVLTF. CDR3 DNA: TGTGCCAGCAGTCCATCGACAGGGGGACACTCTGGGGCCAACGTCCTGACTTTC. The V and J genes are TRBV12-3 or TRBV12-4 and TRBJ2-6; 9 nucleotides line up with TRBD1. This CDR3 has 18 amino acids. V was clipped by 5 bases and J by 0 bases; unmatched bases: 8.

This clonotype was seen more than once but under ten times. This chain joins TRBV30 and TRBJ1-5; 9 bases align to TRBD1. V dropped 5 bases and J dropped 6; count of bases not matched to a gene: 5. This CDR3 spans 13 amino acids. The germline V gene encodes CDR1 GTSNPN and CDR2 SVGIG (reference sequence). The CDR3 coding sequence is TGTGCCTGGGCCCGGGACAGGGTTCAGCCCCAGCATTTT. Translated: CAWARDRVQPQHF.

This clonotype occurred many times. The chain carries TRBV7-8 and TRBJ2-7; 8 nucleotides match TRBD1. The CDR3 is 13 amino acids. Germline V gene lookup returns CDR1 SGHVS and CDR2 FQNEAQ. V trimming: 9 bases; J trimming: 2 bases; junction bases outside the gene matches: 6. The CDR3 DNA reads as TGTGCCAGTAACAGGGGGGCAACCTACGAGCAGTACTTC. As protein: CASNRGATYEQYF.

This clonotype occurred many times. The chain uses TRBV19 and TRBJ2-7, with 9 nucleotides matching TRBD1. This CDR3 has 14 amino acids. The J segment lost 5 bases and the V segment lost 7 bases, leaving 9 bases of the junction unmatched. Germline CDR1 and CDR2: LNHDA and SQIVND (reference sequence). The CDR3 DNA is TGTGCCAGTACGTCCGGGACAGGGTACAACGAGCAGTACTTC. Amino acids: CASTSGTGYNEQYF.

This clonotype was counted ten times or more. The rearrangement joins TRBV20-1 to TRBJ2-7; 11 bases are shared with TRBD2. The germline V gene encodes CDR1 DFQATT and CDR2 SNEGSKA (reference sequence). This CDR3 comprises 14 residues. V lost 3 bases, J lost 2 bases, and 3 bases stayed unmatched. CDR3 sequence: CSASTSGGTYEQYF. The CDR3 nucleotides read TGCAGTGCTAGTACTAGCGGGGGTACCTACGAGCAGTACTTC.

The chain employs TRBV30 and TRBJ2-7, with D unresolved. The CDR3 sequence is 12 residues long. Germline V gene data show CDR1 as GTSNPN and CDR2 as SVGIG (reference sequence). Trimming took 3 bases from V and 4 from J, leaving 10 bases between them. The chain's CDR3 is CAWRKNGYEQYF. The CDR3 coding sequence is TGTGCCTGGAGGAAAAACGGGTACGAGCAGTACTTC.

The table lists this clonotype with many counts. The chain joins TRBV6-5 to TRBJ1-1; TRBD1 might be the D (5 bases). This CDR3 spans 14 amino acids. V was pared by 0 bases and J by 5 bases, with 10 bases between. Germline V gene lookup returns CDR1 MNHEY and CDR2 SVGAGI. CDR3 amino acids: CASSYSLGETEAFF. The CDR3 region has the DNA TGTGCCAGCAGTTACTCGCTGGGGGAAACTGAAGCTTTCTTT.

This clonotype was recorded many times. This chain joins TRBV7-9 and TRBJ1-2; no definite D call. The CDR3 runs to 13 residues. V gave up 1 base and J gave up 3 bases, with 6 bases separating them. Germline loops: CDR1 SEHNR, CDR2 FQNEAQ (reference sequence). The CDR3 nucleotides are TGTGCCAGCAGCTTAGATATGGACTATGGCTACACCTTC. Translating gives CASSLDMDYGYTF.

This clonotype has a count of ten or more. The chain is built from TRBV7-9 and TRBJ2-7; TRBD1 matches 7 bases. V shed 5 bases, J shed 3 bases, and the junction held 10 bases outside the gene matches. The CDR3 runs to 15 residues. CDR1 and CDR2 (germline): SEHNR, FQNEAQ (reference sequence). CDR3 loop: CASSPRDSEGYEQYF. Written as DNA, the CDR3 is TGTGCCAGCAGCCCTCGGGACAGCGAAGGCTACGAGCAGTACTTC.

This clonotype was picked up many times. This rearrangement joins TRBV9 to TRBJ1-5; D is possibly TRBD1 (5 bases). The ends were cut back, 0 bases at V and 6 bases at J, with 10 bases in the middle. The CDR3 has 14 residues. CDR1 SGDLS and CDR2 YYNGEE come from the germline V gene. CDR3 protein: CASSVEGAGQPQHF. CDR3 nucleotide sequence: TGTGCCAGCAGCGTAGAAGGGGCTGGTCAGCCCCAGCATTTT. Supplemented by reference TRBV9 and TRBJ1-5, the full variable domain reads DSGVTQTPKHLITATGQRVTLRCSPRSGDLSVYWYQQSLDQGLQFLIQYYNGEERAKGNILERFSAQQFPDLHSELNLSSLELGDSALYFCASSVEGAGQPQHFGDGTRLSIL.